The subject of this entry is one T cell receptor (beta chain). At one end, the junction sequence differs from germline, possibly due to a read error. The roughly 17-31 mg bulk tissue piece was not sorted before simultaneous RNA and DNA extraction. These data come from a study of tumor-infiltrating lymphocytes in primary liver carcinoma. Germline assignment: CDR1 SGHAT and CDR2 FQNNGV. The CDR3 runs 17 residues. The investigators made TCR beta cDNA from approximately 500 ng total RNA, using a constant-region primer. For TCR beta, libraries were produced by three nested multiplex PCR rounds using slightly modified ARM-PCR. PCR rounds one and two used TRBV1-TRBV30 forward primers with a C-beta reverse primer for around 11 cycles each. TCRdb ran MiXCR on the multiplex PCR reads and lists one entry per CDR3 protein. The sample has tens of thousands of distinct CDR3 sequences, around 70% seen once.

The source of this sequence is a man in his forties or fifties with primary liver carcinoma and hepatitis B virus infection. The chain has TRBV11-2 and TRBJ2-2, with 11 bases aligning to TRBD2. The sample comprised liver tumor tissue from sampling region 1. Subset described: tumor region T1, superior pole. The CDR3 nucleotides read TGTGCCAGCAGTGTGGGACTAGCGGTCTCCCCGGCCGGGGAGCTGCTTTTT. This codes for CASSVGLAVSPAGELLF.